These T cell receptor beta chains were read from a single sample in a study of T cell responses to AZD1222 COVID-19 vaccine. Some clones are missing from TCRdb's copy, which holds only in-frame ones; the method was immunoSEQ multiplex PCR. The sample holds around 100,000 clones, 80% to 90% seen once. The material was peripheral blood, obtained on day 0 of AZD1222 vaccination. Receptor source: an adult in good health. CDR3s include the opening cysteine and the closing phenylalanine or tryptophan. Fields, in order: clone size, V gene, D gene, J gene, CDR3 DNA, CDR3 protein. A D gene is named only where the DNA matches it firmly. Expanded clones get a size class; other rows say once, few or many, or leave the size out.

-	TRBV2	-	TRBJ1-2	TGTGCCAGCAGTGACAGGGATGTTGGGGGCTACACCTTC	CASSDRDVGGYTF
-	TRBV28	-	TRBJ1-1	TGTGCCAGCAGTTTACGGACAGTTAATGAAGCTTTCTTT	CASSLRTVNEAFF
-	TRBV9	-	TRBJ1-5	TGTGCCAGCAGCGTAGACGGGGTTAGCAATCAGCCCCAGCATTTT	CASSVDGVSNQPQHF
-	TRBV19	-	TRBJ1-5	TGTGCCAGTAGTGAAAAGAGAGGGCCCCAGCATTTT	CASSEKRGPQHF
-	TRBV6-5	-	TRBJ1-5	TGTGCCAGCCACAGGAAGGGTCAGCCCCAGCATTTT	CASHRKGQPQHF
-	TRBV6-5	-	TRBJ1-2	TGTGCCAGCAGAAGCCGGACGGGTGGGGACTATGGCTACACCTTC	CASRSRTGGDYGYTF
few	TRBV12-3/TRBV12-4	TRBD1	TRBJ1-2	TGTGCCAGCATGGACAGGTCCTATGGCTACACCTTC	CASMDRSYGYTF
-	TRBV6-5	TRBD2	TRBJ2-3	TGTGCCAGCAGTTCGGCGGGAGGGGCAGATACGCAGTATTTT	CASSSAGGADTQYF
-	TRBV30	-	TRBJ2-7	TGTGCCTGGAGTACAGTAGCCTACGAGCAGTACTTC	CAWSTVAYEQYF
once	TRBV11-2	TRBD1	TRBJ1-4	TGTGCCAGCAGCCCAGGGACAGCCCCAACTAATGAAAAACTGTTTTTT	CASSPGTAPTNEKLFF
-	TRBV3-1/TRBV3-2	TRBD2	TRBJ2-5	TGTGCCAGCAGCCCTAGCGGGGGGGTAAGAGAGACCCAGTACTTC	CASSPSGGVRETQYF
few	TRBV6-5	-	TRBJ1-1	TGTGCCAGCACTCCCACTGGCAGGGAGGGCACTGAAGCTTTCTTT	CASTPTGREGTEAFF
-	TRBV19	-	TRBJ1-1	TGTGCCAGTAGCGCGTCAGGAGCTTTCTTT	CASSASGAFF
once	TRBV24-1	-	TRBJ2-1	TGTGCCACGCAGAGGGACGGTCCCTACAATGAGCAGTTCTTC	CATQRDGPYNEQFF
few	TRBV18	TRBD1	TRBJ1-4	TGTGCCAGCTCACCTGGACAGGGGGCGGCCCAACTGTTTTTT	CASSPGQGAAQLFF
once	TRBV28	TRBD2	TRBJ2-3	TGTGCCAGCAGTTTACCCGGACTAGCGGGGGGGCAATCAGATACGCAGTATTTT	CASSLPGLAGGQSDTQYF
-	TRBV4-1	-	TRBJ1-4	TGCGCCAGCAGCCAAGATCCGGGGCGGACTAATGAAAAACTGTTTTTT	CASSQDPGRTNEKLFF
once	TRBV7-9	-	TRBJ2-2	TGTGCCAGCAGCTTAGGGTGGGGGAACACCGGGGAGCTGTTTTTT	CASSLGWGNTGELFF
-	TRBV16	-	TRBJ1-1	TGTGCCAGCAGCCAATCGCGGCAGAACACTGAAGCTTTCTTT	CASSQSRQNTEAFF
-	TRBV6-1	-	TRBJ1-2	TGTGCCAGCAGTGAAGTCAGGACAGCCAGCAGCTACACCTTC	CASSEVRTASSYTF